This TCR beta chain derives from a study of blood T cell repertoires in COVID-19 (dated by TCRdb to 2020 to 2022). About the investigation overall: Samples from collaborators originated in the United States, Italy and Spain and spanned both the acute and convalescent phases of COVID-19. The prospective study material was composed of cDNA or gDNA derived from T cells, B-cell-depleted T cells, or PBMCs. Subjects who had been exposed to COVID-19, were actively infected with it, or had recovered from it provided the deeply sampled blood TCRbeta repertoires that made up the dataset. The repertoires were made available in a free public database intended to serve as a resource for research on the immune response to SARS-CoV-2. The samples were drawn from the first 160 participants of the ongoing ImmuneRACE study and from about 1,200 subjects provided by 6 global collaborators. Nearly every sample came with metadata listing a de-identified subject ID, COVID-19 status, age in years and sex. Where available, HLA class I and class II types were taken from metadata supplied by the sample provider and were not determined by assay-based typing. Paper-wide results and their limitations: How much clinical and demographic metadata was included differed by source and by participant, and the metadata was provided uncurated.

As regards this clone: It lacks a known antigen. Base qualities are not at hand, and no much larger clone is one base apart.

Via the germline V gene, CDR1 is KGHDR and CDR2 SFDVKD. The CDR3 spans 16 residues, from the cysteine through the phenylalanine. The CDR3 DNA has 48 bases and is translated from base 1. The germline V and J ends show losses of 5 bases and 4 bases respectively, and no gene match explains 10 bases of the junction. At one collaborating source in Seattle, patients were enrolled during active infection and were followed longitudinally through the course of disease. Collaborating institutions collected whole blood in K2EDTA tubes following their own protocols. For TCRbeta analysis, collaborators shipped samples as frozen whole blood, isolated PBMCs, or DNA extracted from either of those sample types. TCRbeta CDR3 regions were amplified from genomic DNA using the immunoSEQ Assay, a bias-controlled multiplex PCR. The study's own analysis went as follows. Nucleated cell counts per sample were estimated from amplification of reference gene primers within the assay. To quantify the absolute abundance of each unique TCRbeta CDR3 rearrangement, sequence reads were collapsed and filtered. Productive Simpson clonality was computed per sample as the square root of Simpson's diversity index over productive rearrangements. TCRdb stores this immuneACCESS table with in-frame sequences only. Part of the clones is absent; in the studies checked, under half of the shortfall reflects unresolved V genes, and no reason is known for the rest. V and J calls and clone size are given by that table; D and trimming were obtained from the DNA. The sample table records a few hundred thousand clones; approximately 86% of these occur just once. In total, the top ten clones hold 0.87% of the sample.

The clonotype comes from a human donor with COVID-19, enrolled during active disease. The donor label of this sample is uncertain. The sample was peripheral blood. This chain joins TRBV24-1 to TRBJ2-3, with 8 central nucleotides matching TRBD2. CDR3 reads: CATSVRSGSGADTQYF. The sequenced DNA is TGTGCCACCAGTGTCCGAAGCGGGAGCGGAGCAGATACGCAGTATTTT.